The clone carrying this T cell receptor (beta chain) showed up many times. Antigen unknown. The sample originates from a study of beta chain features in type 1 diabetes. Turning to the study itself: When patients were set against healthy donors, age, gender and cell yields were similar.

Broader study findings: Short templates might get an advantage during PCR, and this would be equal in patients and controls. Moderate yet significant TCRB CDR3 shortening was seen in Type 1 diabetes patients in all four CD4+ subsets.

All of the isolated RNA was reverse transcribed, so expressed TCRB transcripts were sequenced. TCRdb keeps only in-frame clones here, not all; method: immunoSEQ multiplex PCR. Of about 170,000 clones in the sample, 6.5% to 9.5% are singletons; the top ten hold 0.94%. A single heparinised draw of 95 to 150 mL on average was taken per donor. Between the trimmed V and J ends, which lost 6 bases and 1 base, there was a span of 9 bases. The CDR3 covers 13 residues. Per the germline V gene, CDR1 is SNHLY and CDR2 is FYNNEI. The receptor's source is a woman in her forties with type 1 diabetes. V is TRBV2 and J is TRBJ1-1; TRBD1 might be the D (6 bases). The source material was central memory CD4+ T cells from blood. The CDR3 nucleotides are TGTGCCAGCAGGCCACAGGGGAACACTGAAGCTTTCTTT. It translates to CASRPQGNTEAFF. Variable domain in full (rest from reference TRBV2 and TRBJ1-1): EPEVTQTPSHQVTQMGQEVILRCVPISNHLYFYWYRQILGQKVEFLVSFYNNEISEKSEIFDDQFSVERPDGSNFTLKIRSTKLEDSAMYFCASRPQGNTEAFFGQGTRLTVV.